This TCR beta chain was sequenced during a study of blood T cells in healthy people across ages. General study findings and limits: Calculation of diversity from one million T cells yielded estimates considered to be underestimates. Changes seen in expanded clonotypes were possibly confounded by donor CMV status left unknown. The percentage of naive T cells correlated strongly with TCR beta diversity.

Primers used in a second PCR of about 7 to 11 cycles were a sample-barcoded 5' primer and a J-beta primer mix. Each cDNA molecule received a tag from a template-switch adaptor that had 12 random nucleotides. TCRdb called the 5' RACE reads again in MiXCR, with one record for every CDR3 protein. The sample records hundreds of thousands of distinct CDR3 sequences, about a fifth being singletons. The CDR3 spans 15 residues. Trimming pared 6 bases from V and 6 bases from J, leaving 17 bases between. Germline-derived CDR1 and CDR2 are MNHNY and SVGAGI (reference sequence). This clonotype has more than one count but fewer than ten. The antigen is undetermined.

This TCR was recovered from a man aged 70-80 years in good health. The genes are TRBV6-6 and TRBJ1-4; D is possibly TRBD1 (6 bases). The sequenced material came from blood. Here the CDR3 DNA reads TGTGCCAGCAGGCGGGACCCCAACAGGGATGAAAAACTGTTTTTT. Translation: CASRRDPNRDEKLFF.